One sample yielded the 27 T cell receptor beta chains listed below, sequenced in a study of pediatric ulcerative colitis. Rectal tissue came from one to two pinch biopsies taken at colonoscopy. TCRdb keeps only in-frame clones here, not all; method: immunoSEQ multiplex PCR. This table holds 30,000 to 40,000 clones, roughly 71% found once. Sequencing input: gut tissue. The receptors come from a boy under 18 with severe ulcerative colitis.

CDR3 nucleotides: TGTGCCAGCAGCCCTCCGGGGAGTGCGACCACAGATACGCAGTATTTT. It specifies CASSPPGSATTDTQYF. The chain combines TRBV5-4 with TRBJ2-3; D may be TRBD2 (5 bases). The CDR3 has 16 amino acids. CDR1 is SGHNT, CDR2 YYREEE, per germline (reference sequence). Trimming cost V 4 bases and J 2 bases, with 17 bases left between them. Full variable domain (missing parts from reference TRBV5-4 and TRBJ2-3): ETGVTQSPTHLIKTRGQQVTLRCSSQSGHNTVSWYQQALGQGPQFIFQYYREEENGRGNFPPRFSGLQFPNYSSELNVNALELDDSALYLCASSPPGSATTDTQYFGPGTRLTVL.

V gene TRBV6-1 combines with J gene TRBJ1-1; TRBD1 is a possible D gene (5 bases). Germline CDR1 is MNHNS and CDR2 is SASEGT. This CDR3 has 15 amino acids. V dropped 6 bases and J dropped 6 bases, with 20 bases sitting between them. In DNA, the CDR3 is TGTGCCAGCAGGAACACCCAGGGTACTGTTCCTGAAGCTTTCTTT. This gives the protein CASRNTQGTVPEAFF.

A single count supports this clone. This sequence joins TRBV19 and TRBJ1-5; D remains ambiguous. CDR1 is LNHDA, CDR2 SQIVND, per germline (reference sequence). The V and J ends lost 6 bases and 7 bases respectively, with 10 bases between them. The CDR3 totals 12 residues. The DNA for the CDR3 is TGTGCCAGTAGGGATTTATACCAGCCCCAGCATTTT. Its translation is CASRDLYQPQHF. Based on the CDR3 plus reference TRBV19 and TRBJ1-5, the full variable domain is DGGITQSPKYLFRKEGQNVTLSCEQNLNHDAMYWYRQDPGQGLRLIYYSQIVNDFQKGDIAEGYSVSREKKESFPLTVTSAQKNPTAFYLCASRDLYQPQHFGDGTRLSIL.

This clone was recorded a few times. The rearrangement links TRBV28 to TRBJ1-6; D not certain. This CDR3 spans 14 amino acids. V was trimmed by 6 bases and J by 12 bases, leaving 18 bases between them. The germline V gene encodes CDR1 MDHEN and CDR2 SYDVKM. The CDR3 region has the DNA TGTGCCAGCAGACCCCCTGACCGGGTCGTACCCCTCCACTTT. The encoded protein is CASRPPDRVVPLHF.

This clone was picked up one time. The chain carries TRBV19 and TRBJ2-7; 12 bases fit TRBD2. This CDR3 spans 14 amino acids. The J segment lost 3 bases and the V segment lost 5 bases, leaving 2 bases of the junction unmatched. The germline CDR1 and CDR2 sequences are LNHDA and SQIVND (reference sequence). CDR3 sequence: CASSLAGGRYEQYF. CDR3 in DNA: TGTGCCAGTAGTCTAGCGGGGGGGCGCTACGAGCAGTACTTC.

The chain joins TRBV10-3 to TRBJ1-5; TRBD1 agrees at 7 bases. The CDR3 totals 15 residues. J was trimmed by 0 bases and V by 5 bases; bases with no gene match: 4. From germline, CDR1 is ENHRY and CDR2 SYGVKD. The CDR3 sequence is CAISQGGDSNQPQHF. CDR3 coding DNA: TGTGCCATCAGTCAGGGGGGGGATAGCAATCAGCCCCAGCATTTT.

The chain is built from TRBV7-8 and TRBJ2-3; perhaps TRBD1 as D (5 bases). V lost 3 bases and J 2 bases, leaving 12 bases between the germline ends. The germline CDR1 and CDR2 sequences are SGHVS and FQNEAQ. The CDR3 covers 15 residues. The CDR3 sequence is CASSFEGAFTDTQYF. The CDR3 nucleotides are TGTGCCAGCAGCTTTGAAGGGGCATTCACAGATACGCAGTATTTT.

V and J are TRBV28 and TRBJ2-7, with D unclear. Germline V gives CDR1 MDHEN, CDR2 SYDVKM. This CDR3 contains 16 residues. V was pared by 5 bases and J by 0 bases, with 17 bases between. CDR3 in amino acids: CASSPLRYKNSYEQYF. The CDR3 DNA follows: TGTGCCAGCAGTCCCCTACGCTACAAAAACTCCTACGAGCAGTACTTC.

This clone was recorded once. The V gene is TRBV28, the J gene TRBJ1-2, with TRBD1 identical over 7 bases. Germline CDR1 is MDHEN and CDR2 is SYDVKM. CDR3 length: 15 residues. Germline trimming cut 5 bases from V and 7 bases from J; bases unmatched to any gene: 13. DNA of the CDR3: TGTGCCAGCAGTCCGCCCGAGGGGGCAATAAGTGGCTACACCTTC. Protein: CASSPPEGAISGYTF.

The chain has TRBV7-2 and TRBJ2-5; D might be TRBD1 (7 bases). Germline values: CDR1 SGHTA, CDR2 FQGNSA. The V and J ends lost 1 base and 4 bases respectively, with 13 bases between them. The CDR3 covers 15 residues. This CDR3 is CASSLVGQGGETQYF. CDR3 DNA: TGTGCCAGCAGCTTAGTCGGGCAGGGGGGAGAGACCCAGTACTTC.

The sample holds a few counts of this clone. The rearrangement joins TRBV7-9 to TRBJ1-4; 7 bases line up with TRBD1. Per the germline V gene, CDR1 is SEHNR and CDR2 is FQNEAQ (reference sequence). Trimming at V came to 1 base and at J to 8 bases, leaving 4 bases not matched to a gene. The CDR3 has 14 residues. DNA for the CDR3: TGTGCCAGCAGCTTAGGGTGGGACAGAGAAAAACTGTTTTTT. Its translation: CASSLGWDREKLFF. Using reference TRBV7-9 and TRBJ1-4 for the parts outside the CDR3, the full variable domain is DTGVSQNPRHKITKRGQNVTFRCDPISEHNRLYWYRQTLGQGPEFLTYFQNEAQLEKSRLLSDRFSAERPKGSFSTLEIQRTEQGDSAMYLCASSLGWDREKLFFGSGTQLSVL.

The rearrangement links TRBV13 to TRBJ2-2, with D perhaps matching TRBD2 (7 bases). The length of the CDR3 is 16 residues. Germline CDR1 is PRHDT and CDR2 is FYEKMQ (reference sequence). V was trimmed by 4 bases and J by 6 bases, leaving 18 bases between them. CDR3 coding DNA: TGTGCCAGCAGCTCCGAATGGGGGGGCCCTCCCGGGGAGCTGTTTTTT. Protein: CASSSEWGGPPGELFF.

This chain links TRBV11-2 with TRBJ1-1; 7 bases agree with TRBD1. The V segment lost 5 bases and the J segment 0 bases; nucleotides outside the gene matches: 6. Germline CDR1 is SGHAT and CDR2 is FQNNGV. This CDR3 region has 15 residues. The CDR3 coding sequence is TGTGCCAGCAGCCGGACAGGCACCATGAACACTGAAGCTTTCTTT. Protein sequence: CASSRTGTMNTEAFF.

V usage is TRBV2 and J usage is TRBJ2-5; D may match TRBD1 or TRBD2 (5 bases each). The CDR3 covers 16 residues. V gave up 7 bases and J gave up 3 bases, with 21 bases separating them. Germline assignment: CDR1 SNHLY and CDR2 FYNNEI. The CDR3 is CASKGWVGTPEETQYF. CDR3 bases: TGTGCCAGCAAGGGTTGGGTGGGGACGCCCGAAGAGACCCAGTACTTC.

The chain employs TRBV7-9 and TRBJ1-1, with D possibly TRBD1 on 5 matching bases. The CDR3 consists of 15 residues. In germline, CDR1 is SEHNR, CDR2 FQNEAQ (reference sequence). Trimming shortened V by 3 bases and J by 2 bases, and 13 bases separated the two germline ends. The CDR3, as DNA: TGTGCCAGCAGCTTCCATCAGGGACTTAACACTGAAGCTTTCTTT. This sequence encodes CASSFHQGLNTEAFF.

V and J are TRBV29-1 and TRBJ2-7, with 10 positions matching TRBD1. The CDR3 runs 14 residues. J was trimmed by 5 bases and V by 6 bases; bases with no gene match: 10. Germline CDR1 and CDR2: SQVTM and ANQGSEA. In DNA, the CDR3 is TGCAGCGTCGTACTCCGGGACAGGGGCCACGAGCAGTACTTC. It codes for CSVVLRDRGHEQYF.

This clone was observed once. The chain's CDR3 is CATEHEGQRADTQYF. The CDR3 bases are TGTGCCACCGAGCACGAGGGTCAGAGGGCAGATACGCAGTATTTT. The chain joins TRBV7-3 to TRBJ2-3, with a tentative D call TRBD2 (5 bases). The germline gives CDR1 SGHTA, CDR2 FQGTGA. The V gene lost 10 bases and the J gene lost 4 bases, with 21 bases spanning the gap. The CDR3 covers 15 residues.

This rearrangement joins TRBV7-8 to TRBJ1-2; 7 bases map to TRBD1. Germline-derived CDR1 and CDR2 are SGHVS and FQNEAQ. J gave up 6 bases and V 5 bases, and 6 bases lay outside the gene matches. This CDR3 is built from 13 residues. CDR3 DNA sequence: TGTGCCAGCAGCCGAGGGACAGTTAATGGCTACACCTTC. Protein: CASSRGTVNGYTF.

This sequence joins TRBV5-1 and TRBJ2-7; D unresolved. CDR1 is SGHRS and CDR2 is YFSETQ in the germline V gene. The CDR3 is 15 amino acids. V was clipped by 1 base and J by 1 base, with 12 bases between them. The DNA of the CDR3 is TGCGCCAGCAGCTTGAGGGCAGGCAAATCCTACGAGCAGTACTTC. Encoded protein: CASSLRAGKSYEQYF.

This clone has more than one count but fewer than ten. The chain couples TRBV7-4 to TRBJ1-5; TRBD1 agrees at 10 bases. CDR3 length: 14 amino acids. V trimming: 3 bases; J trimming: 9 bases; junction bases outside the gene matches: 5. In germline, CDR1 is SGHVT, CDR2 SQSDAQ. The CDR3, as DNA: TGTGCCAGCAGCTTGGGACAGGGGCGTGGGCCCCAGCATTTT. Its protein product is CASSLGQGRGPQHF.

In the case of this clone: Since no conserved phenylalanine or tryptophan closes the CDR3, a read error is the likely cause. The rearrangement joins TRBV6-5 to TRBJ1-6; tentatively, D is TRBD1 (6 bases). V was shortened by 8 bases and J by 10 bases, with 15 bases between the two germline ends. Germline V gives CDR1 MNHEY, CDR2 SVGAGI. The CDR3 spans 13 residues. The DNA of the CDR3 is TGTGCCAGCGCGACCGGGACATCGTCACCCCTCCACCTT. This sequence encodes CASATGTSSPLHL.

This chain uses TRBV15 with TRBJ2-7, with D possibly being TRBD1 (5 bases). The CDR3 totals 14 residues. Trimming cost V 1 base and J 6 bases, with 13 bases left between them. Per the germline V gene, CDR1 is LNHNV and CDR2 is YYDKDF (reference sequence). CDR3 amino acids: CATSRAGQVGEQYF. The CDR3 bases are TGTGCCACCAGCAGAGCAGGGCAAGTCGGCGAGCAGTACTTC.

V gene TRBV6-1 combines with J gene TRBJ2-4; TRBD1 matches at 7 bases. Losses at the gene ends were 4 bases for V and 7 bases for J; bases not matched to a gene: 13. The CDR3 totals 16 residues. Looked up from germline, CDR1 is MNHNS and CDR2 is SASEGT. This CDR3 is CASSGPQGGRANIQYF. In nucleotides, the CDR3 is TGTGCCAGCAGTGGCCCCCAAGGGGGCAGGGCGAACATTCAGTACTTC.

The chain couples TRBV7-9 to TRBJ2-6; D is unresolved. This CDR3 region has 16 residues. Deletions cut 2 bases from V and 1 base from J, with 9 bases between. Per germline, CDR1 SEHNR and CDR2 FQNEAQ (reference sequence). The chain's CDR3 is CASSLLWISGANVLTF. The DNA of the CDR3 is TGTGCCAGCAGCTTACTATGGATATCTGGGGCCAACGTCCTGACTTTC.

The CDR3 sequence: CASSYIGAEAFF. CDR3 bases: TGTGCCAGCAGTTACATAGGGGCTGAAGCTTTCTTT. The genes are TRBV6-5 and TRBJ1-1; perhaps TRBD1 as D (5 bases). The CDR3 runs to 12 residues. V lost 2 bases to trimming and J lost 6 bases, with 7 bases between them. CDR1 is MNHEY, CDR2 SVGAGI, per germline.

By proportion, this clone is large. V gene TRBV27 combines with J gene TRBJ2-7; TRBD2 is a possible D gene (5 bases). Deletions cut 6 bases from V and 2 bases from J, with 20 bases between. Germline CDR1 reads MNHEY; CDR2 reads SMNVEV (reference sequence). CDR3 length: 16 residues. The CDR3: CASSESAGGGAYEQYF. In nucleotides, the CDR3 is TGTGCCAGCAGCGAATCGGCGGGCGGTGGGGCCTACGAGCAGTACTTC.

The rearrangement joins TRBV9 to TRBJ2-1; D not resolved. This CDR3 spans 12 amino acids. The V gene's germline CDR1 is SGDLS and CDR2 YYNGEE. The V gene lost 3 bases and the J gene lost 8 bases, with 9 bases spanning the gap. CDR3 sequence (DNA): TGTGCCAGCAGCGGGGATGACGATGAGCAGTTCTTC. Its protein product is CASSGDDDEQFF.